Below, 19 T cell receptor beta chains from the same sample are listed, as sequenced in a study of OX40 agonist ivuxolimab in advanced cancers. This table comes from immunoSEQ multiplex PCR, and its TCRdb copy is limited to in-frame clones, with some not included. This sample carries roughly 73,000 clones, approximately 89% of them seen once, and the ten largest clones take 2.5%. The specimen was CD4+ or CD8+ T cells sorted from blood, collected in a trial of the OX40 agonist ivuxolimab. These receptors were collected from an adult with an advanced solid tumor such as melanoma, head and neck, liver or kidney cancer.

The rearrangement uses TRBV19 and TRBJ2-1; D may be TRBD1 or TRBD2 (5 bases each). The CDR3 runs to 14 residues. The germline CDR1 and CDR2 sequences are LNHDA and SQIVND (reference sequence). V was clipped by 5 bases and J by 7 bases, with 15 bases between them. The CDR3 is CASSPGPLGNEQFF. CDR3 DNA sequence: TGTGCCAGTAGTCCGGGACCGTTGGGAAATGAGCAGTTCTTC.

This rearrangement joins TRBV30 to TRBJ2-3; D remains ambiguous. The CDR3 has 12 residues. The V gene's germline CDR1 is GTSNPN and CDR2 SVGIG (reference sequence). Trimming pared 7 bases from V and 6 bases from J, leaving 14 bases between. The CDR3 loop reads CASTQIVDTQYF. In nucleotides, the CDR3 is TGTGCCTCCACCCAAATTGTGGATACGCAGTATTTT.

J is TRBJ1-6 and V is TRBV10-1; weak D call: TRBD1 (6 bases). The CDR3 sequence is 13 residues long. V lost 6 bases and J lost 7, with 10 bases in between. In germline, CDR1 is WNHNN, CDR2 SYGVQD (reference sequence). For the CDR3, the DNA is TGCGCCAGCAGCAGGGGAGGGAATTCACCCCTCCACTTT. This codes for CASSRGGNSPLHF.

The chain combines TRBV6-1 with TRBJ2-7, with D perhaps matching TRBD1 (6 bases). Looked up from germline, CDR1 is MNHNS and CDR2 is SASEGT. V was pared by 4 bases and J by 4 bases, with 8 bases between. The CDR3 is 12 amino acids. The CDR3 loop reads CASSATGYEQYF. Written as DNA, the CDR3 is TGTGCCAGCAGTGCTACAGGGTACGAGCAGTACTTC.

This chain links TRBV5-1 with TRBJ1-1; D is uncertain. CDR1 and CDR2 from the germline V gene are SGHRS and YFSETQ. Trimming took 9 bases from V and 1 from J, leaving 13 bases between them. The CDR3 is 13 amino acids. The CDR3 DNA reads as TGCGCCACTAGCGGGCAGTCGAACACTGAAGCTTTCTTT. Amino acids: CATSGQSNTEAFF.

This clone was seen a handful of times. This chain uses TRBV6-1 with TRBJ1-2, with unresolved D. Germline CDR1 and CDR2: MNHNS and SASEGT. V lost 2 bases and J 5 bases, leaving 18 bases between the germline ends. This CDR3 has 16 residues. CDR3 nucleotide sequence: TGTGCCAGCAGTGAAAGGGCCGGGCTGGAGGGATATGGCTACACCTTC. Residues: CASSERAGLEGYGYTF.

The chain is built from TRBV29-1 and TRBJ2-4; D might be TRBD2 (6 bases). Germline V gene lookup returns CDR1 SQVTM and CDR2 ANQGSEA. With 6 bases removed from V and 8 bases from J, the gap between germline ends came to 11 bases. CDR3 length: 11 amino acids. The CDR3 protein is CSVRPGDIQYF. The CDR3 bases are TGCAGCGTAAGGCCGGGGGACATTCAGTACTTC. Full variable domain (outside the CDR3, taken from reference TRBV29-1 and TRBJ2-4): SAVISQKPSRDICQRGTSLTIQCQVDSQVTMMFWYRQQPGQSLTLIATANQGSEATYESGFVIDKFPISRPNLTFSTLTVSNMSPEDSSIYLCSVRPGDIQYFGAGTRLSVL.

CDR3: CASSQELWGSTDTQYF. The CDR3 DNA is TGCGCCAGCAGCCAAGAACTCTGGGGTAGCACAGATACGCAGTATTTT. The V and J genes are TRBV4-1 and TRBJ2-3; D not certain. The CDR3 runs 16 residues. From germline, CDR1 is MGHRA and CDR2 YSYEKL. V was pared by 0 bases and J by 0 bases, with 10 bases between.

The rearrangement links TRBV2 to TRBJ1-6; TRBD1 aligns across 7 bases. Trimming at V came to 3 bases and at J to 4 bases, leaving 6 bases not matched to a gene. This CDR3 region has 16 residues. CDR1 is SNHLY and CDR2 is FYNNEI in the germline V gene. Here the CDR3 reads CASSERGTAYNSPLHF. The CDR3 DNA is TGTGCCAGCAGTGAGCGGGGGACAGCGTATAATTCACCCCTCCACTTT.

This chain links TRBV5-1 with TRBJ1-4; D unresolved. Germline CDR1 reads SGHRS; CDR2 reads YFSETQ. Trimming removed 0 bases at V and 6 bases at J, with 9 bases between. The CDR3 has 14 amino acids. This CDR3 is CASSLVGRDEKLFF. The CDR3 coding sequence is TGCGCCAGCAGCTTGGTAGGGAGAGATGAAAAACTGTTTTTT. The full variable domain, in which reference TRBV5-1 and TRBJ1-4 provide the parts outside the CDR3, is KAGVTQTPRYLIKTRGQQVTLSCSPISGHRSVSWYQQTPGQGLQFLFEYFSETQRNKGNFPGRFSGRQFSNSRSEMNVSTLELGDSALYLCASSLVGRDEKLFFGSGTQLSVL.

The chain carries TRBV27 and TRBJ2-5; 12 bases line up with TRBD2. The CDR3 is 18 amino acids. Germline CDR1 is MNHEY and CDR2 is SMNVEV (reference sequence). The V gene end was trimmed by 6 bases and the J gene end by 5 bases; junction bases not matched to a gene: 16. CDR3 coding DNA: TGTGCCAGCAGCTCACCTCGACTAGCGGGAGAACGAAGGGAGACCCAGTACTTC. It encodes CASSSPRLAGERRETQYF.

The chain is built from TRBV5-4 and TRBJ2-5, with TRBD1 matching 9 bases. The ends lost 4 bases at V and 1 base at J; junction bases unmatched: 8. Looked up from germline, CDR1 is SGHNT and CDR2 is YYREEE (reference sequence). CDR3 length: 16 amino acids. CDR3 amino acids: CASSARDRDFQETQYF. CDR3 DNA sequence: TGTGCCAGCAGCGCAAGGGACAGGGACTTCCAAGAGACCCAGTACTTC.

The genes are TRBV15 and TRBJ1-3, with D perhaps TRBD1 (5 bases). With 6 bases removed from V and 6 bases from J, the gap between germline ends came to 15 bases. Per germline, CDR1 LNHNV and CDR2 YYDKDF (reference sequence). The CDR3 has 14 residues. The CDR3 spells CATSTRPGLNTIYF. In nucleotides, the CDR3 is TGTGCCACCAGTACTCGGCCGGGGCTAAACACCATATATTTT. The whole variable domain, remainder taken from reference TRBV15 and TRBJ1-3, is DAMVIQNPRYQVTQFGKPVTLSCSQTLNHNVMYWYQQKSSQAPKLLFHYYDKDFNNEADTPDNFQSRRPNTSFCFLDIRSPGLGDTAMYLCATSTRPGLNTIYFGEGSWLTVV.

The chain employs TRBV10-1 and TRBJ2-1; no firm D call. The CDR3 sequence is 12 residues long. The V gene lost 6 bases and the J gene lost 7 bases, with 10 bases spanning the gap. The germline V gene has CDR1 WNHNN and CDR2 SYGVQD (reference sequence). The CDR3 DNA sequence: TGCGCCAGCAGCCCGGACGGGAATGAGCAGTTCTTC. Its protein is CASSPDGNEQFF.

The count of this clone is one. The CDR3 spells CASSQDGATLVRTQYF. CDR3 sequence (DNA): TGCGCCAGCAGCCAAGATGGAGCAACGTTAGTGCGTACGCAGTATTTT. The V call is TRBV4-1, the J call TRBJ2-3; D is unresolved. Germline CDR1 MGHRA, CDR2 YSYEKL. The CDR3 loop spans 16 amino acids. Trimming removed 0 bases at V and 8 bases at J, with 18 bases between.

This clone was picked up a small number of times. The chain couples TRBV2 to TRBJ1-1; TRBD1 is a possible D gene (5 bases). The ends were cut back, 4 bases at V and 1 base at J, with 10 bases in the middle. Germline V gene data show CDR1 as SNHLY and CDR2 as FYNNEI. The CDR3 is 14 residues long. CDR3 loop: CASSVGRKNTEAFF. For the CDR3, the DNA is TGTGCCAGCAGTGTGGGACGGAAGAACACTGAAGCTTTCTTT.

V gene TRBV18 combines with J gene TRBJ1-1; TRBD1 matches 7 bases. The CDR3 is 15 amino acids. The germline CDR1 and CDR2 sequences are KGHSH and LQKENI. After removal of 1 base from V and 1 base from J, the junction contained 3 bases not matched to a gene. The CDR3 sequence: CASSPQTGTNTEAFF. The DNA of the CDR3 is TGTGCCAGCTCACCACAGACAGGGACGAACACTGAAGCTTTCTTT.

The J gene is TRBJ2-7, the V gene TRBV19; TRBD1 matches at 7 bases. In germline, CDR1 is LNHDA, CDR2 SQIVND (reference sequence). This CDR3 has 14 amino acids. V gave up 7 bases and J gave up 6 bases; unmatched junction bases: 12. Here the CDR3 reads CASTSDRLRGEQYF. The CDR3 coding sequence is TGTGCCAGTACCTCGGACAGGCTTCGTGGCGAGCAGTACTTC. Using reference TRBV19 and TRBJ2-7 for the parts outside the CDR3, the full variable domain is DGGITQSPKYLFRKEGQNVTLSCEQNLNHDAMYWYRQDPGQGLRLIYYSQIVNDFQKGDIAEGYSVSREKKESFPLTVTSAQKNPTAFYLCASTSDRLRGEQYFGPGTRLTVT.

The chain has TRBV6-1 and TRBJ2-1, with 11 bases identical to TRBD1. The CDR3 runs 15 residues. The V gene end was trimmed by 7 bases and the J gene end by 2 bases; junction bases not matched to a gene: 4. The V gene's germline CDR1 is MNHNS and CDR2 SASEGT. The CDR3 loop reads CASIPGQGAYNEQFF. The CDR3 DNA is TGTGCCAGCATCCCGGGACAGGGGGCCTACAATGAGCAGTTCTTC.